Listed below are T cell receptor beta chains from one sample, sequenced in a study of beta chain features in type 1 diabetes. Here immunoSEQ multiplex PCR was the method, and the copy in TCRdb shows in-frame clones only, minus some. The table has tens of thousands of clones, under 65% seen once; the top ten hold over 2%. The sequenced material came from Tregs from blood. The receptors stem from a woman aged 18 to 35 in good health. The CDR3 runs from the conserved cysteine through the conserved F or W. The D gene is left open where the match is weak. Expanded clones get a size class; other rows say once, few or many, or leave the size out.

clone size,V gene,D gene,J gene,CDR3 protein,CDR3 DNA
once,TRBV27,TRBD1,TRBJ1-5,CASKVEGGAYQPQHF,TGTGCCAGCAAAGTGGAAGGGGGCGCGTATCAGCCCCAGCATTTT
.,TRBV2,.,TRBJ2-1,CASRDYWIGFF,TGTGCCAGCAGGGACTATTGGATCGGGTTCTTC
.,TRBV29-1,TRBD1,TRBJ2-3,CSVAPLPGQGAADTQYF,TGCAGCGTTGCTCCTCTTCCGGGACAGGGGGCTGCAGATACGCAGTATTTT
.,TRBV5-4,TRBD1,TRBJ1-2,CASSLDRGYGYTF,TGTGCCAGCAGCTTGGACAGGGGGTATGGCTACACCTTC
.,TRBV7-2,.,TRBJ2-5,CASSLPAGGETQYF,TGTGCCAGCAGCCTCCCCGCGGGCGGGGAGACCCAGTACTTC
.,TRBV9,TRBD2,TRBJ2-3,CASSVTSGSFTDTQYF,TGTGCCAGCAGCGTAACCAGCGGGAGTTTTACGGATACGCAGTATTTT
.,TRBV5-1,.,TRBJ2-7,CASSIGQYSYEQYF,TGCGCCAGCAGCATAGGACAGTACTCCTACGAGCAGTACTTC
.,TRBV14,.,TRBJ2-2,CASSQLRTGELFF,TGTGCCAGCAGCCAACTCAGAACCGGGGAGCTGTTTTTT
.,TRBV7-2,.,TRBJ1-5,CASSQVGVAPGSNQPQHF,TGTGCCAGCAGCCAAGTCGGGGTAGCTCCGGGAAGCAATCAGCCCCAGCATTTT
.,TRBV28,.,TRBJ1-5,CASLQAGSAGQNQPQHF,TGTGCCAGCTTACAGGCAGGTTCGGCAGGCCAAAATCAGCCCCAGCATTTT
.,TRBV19,TRBD1,TRBJ2-7,CASSIKPGQGWYEQYF,TGTGCCAGTAGTATAAAGCCGGGACAGGGGTGGTACGAGCAGTACTTC
.,TRBV5-6,TRBD2,TRBJ2-3,CASSLSGRIDTQYF,TGTGCCAGCAGCTTAAGCGGGAGAATAGATACGCAGTATTTT
.,TRBV10-3,TRBD2,TRBJ2-1,CAISESASGRVGEQFF,TGTGCCATCAGTGAGTCTGCTAGCGGGAGGGTTGGTGAGCAGTTCTTC
.,TRBV28,TRBD2,TRBJ2-7,CASSLARGSSYEQYF,TGTGCCAGCAGTTTAGCCCGCGGGAGCTCCTACGAGCAGTACTTC
.,TRBV5-6,TRBD2,TRBJ2-3,CASSFREGTDTQYF,TGTGCCAGCAGCTTCAGGGAGGGAACAGATACGCAGTATTTT
.,TRBV18,.,TRBJ1-1,CASSPMNTEAFF,TGTGCCAGCTCACCTATGAACACTGAAGCTTTCTTT
.,TRBV28,TRBD2,TRBJ2-1,CASSNPPGLAVHEQFF,TGTGCCAGCAGTAACCCCCCGGGACTAGCTGTCCATGAGCAGTTCTTC
.,TRBV30,TRBD1,TRBJ1-5,CACSGTGDLKREQPQHF,TGTGCCTGTTCCGGGACAGGGGACCTTAAAAGGGAACAGCCCCAGCATTTT
few,TRBV7-3,.,TRBJ2-7,CASSPSSGYEQYF,TGTGCCAGCAGCCCGTCCTCGGGCTACGAGCAGTACTTC
medium-sized,TRBV6-6,TRBD2,TRBJ2-1,CASTSGGPSRNEQFF,TGTGCCAGCACATCGGGAGGGCCCTCCAGAAATGAGCAGTTCTTC
.,TRBV5-6,.,TRBJ1-1,CASSRRGSPEAFF,TGTGCCAGCAGCAGGCGGGGTAGCCCTGAAGCTTTCTTT
.,TRBV14,TRBD1,TRBJ2-7,CASSQDQPPMDRDSYEQYF,TGTGCCAGCAGCCAAGATCAGCCACCCATGGACAGGGATTCCTACGAGCAGTACTTC
.,TRBV19,.,TRBJ1-5,CASSIGRQGNPNSNQPQHF,TGTGCCAGTAGTATAGGGCGGCAGGGGAACCCCAATAGCAATCAGCCCCAGCATTTT
.,TRBV18,TRBD1,TRBJ2-7,CASSPGTAYEQYF,TGTGCCAGCTCACCAGGGACAGCCTACGAGCAGTACTTC
.,TRBV5-4,TRBD2,TRBJ2-5,CASSLTSGSVTQYF,TGTGCCAGCAGCTTGACTAGCGGGAGTGTAACCCAGTACTTC
few,TRBV7-2,.,TRBJ2-1,CASSLEGGADPGQFF,TGTGCCAGCAGCTTAGAGGGTGGGGCGGACCCTGGGCAGTTCTTC
.,TRBV4-2,.,TRBJ2-6,CASSPGDSSGANVLTF,TGTGCCAGCAGCCCCGGCGACAGCTCTGGGGCCAACGTCCTGACTTTC
few,TRBV28,TRBD1,TRBJ1-2,CASSLGTGTLYGYTF,TGTGCCAGCAGTCTAGGGACAGGTACACTCTATGGCTACACCTTC
.,TRBV5-1,TRBD1,TRBJ2-5,CASSQGVLETQYF,TGCGCCAGCAGTCAGGGGGTATTAGAGACCCAGTACTTC
few,TRBV18,TRBD2,TRBJ2-7,CASSPPILAGIYEQYF,TGTGCCAGCTCACCACCAATACTAGCGGGGATCTACGAGCAGTACTTC
.,TRBV7-3,TRBD2,TRBJ2-1,CASRPGGSYNEQFF,TGTGCCAGCCGCCCGGGAGGCTCCTACAATGAGCAGTTCTTC
.,TRBV29-1,.,TRBJ2-2,CSALGLSDGELFF,TGCAGCGCTTTGGGCTTATCCGACGGGGAGCTGTTTTTT
few,TRBV5-1,.,TRBJ2-5,CASSLGPSNQETQYF,TGCGCCAGCAGCTTGGGGCCCTCCAACCAAGAGACCCAGTACTTC
.,TRBV29-1,TRBD1,TRBJ1-1,CSVYRGGNTEAFF,TGCAGCGTTTACAGGGGAGGGAACACTGAAGCTTTCTTT
.,TRBV19,TRBD1,TRBJ1-2,CASSSGQGNYGYTF,TGTGCCAGTAGTAGCGGACAGGGGAACTATGGCTACACCTTC
.,TRBV6-5,.,TRBJ2-3,CASSPGRTSTDTQYF,TGTGCCAGCAGTCCGGGGAGGACTAGCACAGATACGCAGTATTTT
.,TRBV5-4,TRBD2,TRBJ2-1,CASSTRGTSGSGYNEQFF,TGTGCCAGCAGCACCCGGGGTACTAGCGGGAGTGGCTACAATGAGCAGTTCTTC
.,TRBV2,.,TRBJ1-5,CASSDQNRPQHF,TGTGCCAGCAGTGACCAGAATCGGCCCCAGCATTTT
.,TRBV9,.,TRBJ1-2,CASSDTSLGGYTF,TGTGCCAGCAGCGACACTAGTTTAGGTGGCTACACCTTC
once,TRBV6-1,.,TRBJ2-1,CASRLMGASYNEQFF,TGTGCCAGCAGGCTCATGGGAGCTTCCTACAATGAGCAGTTCTTC
.,TRBV2,.,TRBJ1-4,CASRRGGLFRNEKLFF,TGTGCCAGCAGAAGGGGGGGCCTTTTTCGAAATGAAAAACTGTTTTTT
.,TRBV5-1,.,TRBJ2-7,CASSLGQGFTYEQYF,TGCGCCAGCAGCTTGGGCCAGGGATTCACCTACGAGCAGTACTTC
.,TRBV4-2,.,TRBJ1-4,CASSLNRDANEKLFF,TGTGCCAGCAGCTTGAACAGGGATGCTAATGAAAAACTGTTTTTT
.,TRBV28,.,TRBJ2-7,CASSSFYEQYF,TGTGCCAGCAGTTCGTTCTACGAGCAGTACTTC
.,TRBV19,TRBD2,TRBJ2-1,CASSIPSGTKEQFF,TGTGCCAGTAGTATCCCCTCCGGGACTAAAGAGCAGTTCTTC
.,TRBV10-3,TRBD1,TRBJ1-1,CAISESSPTGGTEAFF,TGTGCCATCAGTGAGTCTTCTCCGACAGGGGGAACTGAAGCTTTCTTT
.,TRBV19,TRBD1,TRBJ2-3,CASSATGGLDTQYF,TGTGCCAGTAGTGCGACAGGGGGATTAGATACGCAGTATTTT
.,TRBV18,TRBD1,TRBJ2-7,CASSRGTAGPYEQYF,TGTGCCAGCTCACGAGGGACAGCAGGGCCCTACGAGCAGTACTTC
.,TRBV20-1,.,TRBJ1-2,CSADGGYGYTF,TGCAGTGCTGACGGGGGCTATGGCTACACCTTC
.,TRBV5-4,TRBD2,TRBJ2-5,CASSKNSGSEGETQYF,TGTGCCAGCAGCAAAAATAGCGGGAGTGAGGGAGAGACCCAGTACTTC
.,TRBV6-6,TRBD1,TRBJ2-7,CASSGRTGIDEQYF,TGTGCCAGCAGTGGAAGGACAGGGATCGACGAGCAGTACTTC
.,TRBV18,TRBD1,TRBJ1-2,CASSPVNPGQGYLDYGYTF,TGTGCCAGCTCACCGGTCAATCCGGGACAGGGCTATTTGGACTATGGCTACACCTTC
few,TRBV6-6,TRBD1,TRBJ1-6,CASSPRTGINSPLHF,TGTGCCAGCAGTCCCCGGACAGGGATCAATTCACCCCTCCACTTT
.,TRBV6-5,.,TRBJ2-3,CASCGPEATDTQYF,TGTGCCAGCTGTGGCCCCGAGGCCACAGATACGCAGTATTTT
.,TRBV25-1,TRBD2,TRBJ2-5,CASSERGLDQETQYF,TGTGCCAGCAGCGAGAGGGGACTAGATCAAGAGACCCAGTACTTC
.,TRBV7-2,TRBD1,TRBJ1-5,CASSVDRGYNQPQHF,TGTGCCAGCAGCGTGGACAGGGGATACAATCAGCCCCAGCATTTT
.,TRBV27,TRBD1,TRBJ1-6,CASREPTGQNSPLHF,TGTGCCAGCAGAGAACCTACGGGACAGAATTCACCCCTCCACTTT
.,TRBV7-3,.,TRBJ2-1,CASSLGAGVAGFLNEQFF,TGTGCCAGCAGCTTAGGTGCAGGGGTTGCGGGCTTTCTAAATGAGCAGTTCTTC
.,TRBV5-1,.,TRBJ1-1,CASSANGENTEAFF,TGCGCCAGCAGCGCCAACGGGGAGAACACTGAAGCTTTCTTT
once,TRBV7-2,.,TRBJ2-5,CASSLAVRRIQETQYF,TGTGCCAGCAGCTTAGCAGTCCGGCGGATCCAAGAGACCCAGTACTTC